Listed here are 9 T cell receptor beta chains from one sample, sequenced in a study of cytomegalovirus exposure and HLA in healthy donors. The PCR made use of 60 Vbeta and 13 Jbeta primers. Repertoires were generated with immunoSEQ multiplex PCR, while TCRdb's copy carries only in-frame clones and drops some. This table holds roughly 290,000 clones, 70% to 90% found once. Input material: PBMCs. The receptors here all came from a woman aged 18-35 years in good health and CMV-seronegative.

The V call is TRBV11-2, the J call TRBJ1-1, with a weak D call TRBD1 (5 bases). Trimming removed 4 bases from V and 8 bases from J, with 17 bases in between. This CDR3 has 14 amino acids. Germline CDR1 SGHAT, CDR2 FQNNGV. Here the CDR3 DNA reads TGTGCCAGCAGCTATAGGGGTAATTATGAAGAAGCTTTCTTT. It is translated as CASSYRGNYEEAFF.

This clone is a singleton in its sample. The CDR3 here is CASSFRRELYEQYF. The CDR3 coding sequence is TGCGCCAGCAGCTTTAGGAGGGAACTCTACGAGCAGTACTTC. The rearrangement links TRBV5-1 to TRBJ2-7; TRBD2 might be the D (6 bases). The length of the CDR3 is 14 residues. The V gene's germline CDR1 is SGHRS and CDR2 YFSETQ. V was trimmed by 2 bases and J by 3 bases, leaving 12 bases between them.

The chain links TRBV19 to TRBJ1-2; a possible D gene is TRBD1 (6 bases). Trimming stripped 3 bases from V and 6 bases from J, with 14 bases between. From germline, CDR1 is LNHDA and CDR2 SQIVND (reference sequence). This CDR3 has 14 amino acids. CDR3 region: CASSILRDMDGYTF. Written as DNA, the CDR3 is TGTGCCAGTAGTATCCTCCGGGACATGGATGGCTACACCTTC.

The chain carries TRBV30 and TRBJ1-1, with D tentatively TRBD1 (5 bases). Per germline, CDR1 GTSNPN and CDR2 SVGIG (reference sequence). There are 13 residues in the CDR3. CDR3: CAAPGGSNTEAFF. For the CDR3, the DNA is TGTGCTGCACCGGGGGGTTCGAACACTGAAGCTTTCTTT. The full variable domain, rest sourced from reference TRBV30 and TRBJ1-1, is SQTIHQWPATLVQPVGSPLSLECTVEGTSNPNLYWYRQAAGRGLQLLFYSVGIGQISSEVPQNLSASRPQDRQFILSSKKLLLSDSGFYLCAAPGGSNTEAFFGQGTRLTVV.

This CDR3 is CASSIMERGGRDTQYF. The CDR3 region has the DNA TGTGCCAGTAGTATTATGGAGCGGGGGGGCAGGGATACGCAGTATTTT. The rearrangement links TRBV19 to TRBJ2-3, with 10 bases identical to TRBD2. After removal of 3 bases from V and 6 bases from J, the junction contained 9 bases not matched to a gene. CDR3 length equals 16 residues. Looked up from germline, CDR1 is LNHDA and CDR2 is SQIVND (reference sequence). Full variable domain (remainder filled in from reference TRBV19 and TRBJ2-3): DGGITQSPKYLFRKEGQNVTLSCEQNLNHDAMYWYRQDPGQGLRLIYYSQIVNDFQKGDIAEGYSVSREKKESFPLTVTSAQKNPTAFYLCASSIMERGGRDTQYFGPGTRLTVL.

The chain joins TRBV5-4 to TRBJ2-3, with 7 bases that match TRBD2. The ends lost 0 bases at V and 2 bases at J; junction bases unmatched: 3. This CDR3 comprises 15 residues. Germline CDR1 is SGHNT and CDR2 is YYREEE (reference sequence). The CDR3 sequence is CASSLAAGYTDTQYF. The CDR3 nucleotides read TGTGCCAGCAGCTTGGCAGCGGGGTACACAGATACGCAGTATTTT.

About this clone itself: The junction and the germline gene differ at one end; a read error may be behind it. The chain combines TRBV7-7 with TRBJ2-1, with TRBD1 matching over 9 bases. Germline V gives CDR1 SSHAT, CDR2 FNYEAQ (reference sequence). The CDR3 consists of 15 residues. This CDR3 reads CASSLGQGPYNEQFF. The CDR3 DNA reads TGTGCTAGCAGCCTTGGACAGGGGCCGTACAATGAGCAGTTCTTC.

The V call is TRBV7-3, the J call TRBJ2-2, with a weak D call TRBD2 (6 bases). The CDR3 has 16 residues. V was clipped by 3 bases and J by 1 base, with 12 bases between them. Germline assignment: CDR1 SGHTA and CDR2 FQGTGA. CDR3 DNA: TGTGCCAGCAGCTTTGCGGGGACCCTGAACACCGGGGAGCTGTTTTTT. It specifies CASSFAGTLNTGELFF.

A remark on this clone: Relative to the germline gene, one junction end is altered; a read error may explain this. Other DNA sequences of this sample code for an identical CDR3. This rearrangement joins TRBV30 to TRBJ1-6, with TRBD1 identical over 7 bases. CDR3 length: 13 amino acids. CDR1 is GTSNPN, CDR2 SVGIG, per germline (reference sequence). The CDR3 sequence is CARGDRVNSPLHF. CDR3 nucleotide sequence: TGTGCCCGAGGAGACAGGGTAAATTCCCCCCTCCACTTT.